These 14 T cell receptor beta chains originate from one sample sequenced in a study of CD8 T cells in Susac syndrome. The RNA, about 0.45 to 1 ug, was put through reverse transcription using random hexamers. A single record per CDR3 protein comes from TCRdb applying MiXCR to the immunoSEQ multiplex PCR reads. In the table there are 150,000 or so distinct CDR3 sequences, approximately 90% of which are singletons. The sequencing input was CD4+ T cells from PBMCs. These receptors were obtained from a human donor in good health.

The CDR3 here is CASSSGPQGHGYTF. CDR3 coding DNA: TGTGCCAGCAGTTCCGGCCCACAAGGCCATGGCTACACCTTC. The V call is TRBV6-2 or TRBV6-3, the J call TRBJ1-2; D is unresolved. The CDR3 consists of 14 residues. V dropped 4 bases and J dropped 6 bases, with 15 bases sitting between them. Germline V gene lookup returns CDR1 MNHEY and CDR2 SVGEGT.

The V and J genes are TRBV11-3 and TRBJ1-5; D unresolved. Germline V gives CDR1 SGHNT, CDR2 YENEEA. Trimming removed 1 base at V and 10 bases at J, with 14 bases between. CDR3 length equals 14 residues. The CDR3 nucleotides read TGTGCCAGCAGCTTAGTCCGATGTGGCTGCCCCCAGCATTTT. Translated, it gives CASSLVRCGCPQHF.

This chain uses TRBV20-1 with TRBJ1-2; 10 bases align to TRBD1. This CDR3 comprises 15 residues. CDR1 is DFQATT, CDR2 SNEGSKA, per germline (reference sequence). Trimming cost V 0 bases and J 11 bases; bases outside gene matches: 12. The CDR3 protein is CSARDPGTGDSNYTF. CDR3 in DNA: TGCAGTGCTAGAGATCCCGGGACAGGGGATTCCAATTACACCTTC.

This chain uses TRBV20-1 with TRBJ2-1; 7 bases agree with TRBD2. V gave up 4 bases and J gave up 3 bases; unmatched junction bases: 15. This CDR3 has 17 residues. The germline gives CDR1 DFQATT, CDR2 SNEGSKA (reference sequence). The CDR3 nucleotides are TGCAGTGCTACTGCCCTACTAGTTCTAGCGGACTACAATGAGCAGTTCTTC. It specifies CSATALLVLADYNEQFF.

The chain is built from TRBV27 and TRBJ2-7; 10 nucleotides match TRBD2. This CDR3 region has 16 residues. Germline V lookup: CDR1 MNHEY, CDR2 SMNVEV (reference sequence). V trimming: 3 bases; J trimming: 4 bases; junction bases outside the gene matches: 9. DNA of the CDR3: TGTGCCAGCAGTTTCTCAGCGGGGGGGCCTGGGTACGAGCAGTACTTC. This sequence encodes CASSFSAGGPGYEQYF.

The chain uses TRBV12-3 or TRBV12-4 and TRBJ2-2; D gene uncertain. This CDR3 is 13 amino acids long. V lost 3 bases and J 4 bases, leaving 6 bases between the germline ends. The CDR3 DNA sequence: TGTGCCAGCAGTTTGGGTTTCACCGGGGAGCTGTTTTTT. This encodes CASSLGFTGELFF.

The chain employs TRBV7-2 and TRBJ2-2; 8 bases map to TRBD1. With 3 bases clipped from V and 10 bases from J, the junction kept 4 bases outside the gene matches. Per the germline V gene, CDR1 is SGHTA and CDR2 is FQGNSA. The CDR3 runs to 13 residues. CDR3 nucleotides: TGTGCCAGCAGCTTGGCAGGGGGCGCGGAGCTGTTTTTT. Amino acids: CASSLAGGAELFF.

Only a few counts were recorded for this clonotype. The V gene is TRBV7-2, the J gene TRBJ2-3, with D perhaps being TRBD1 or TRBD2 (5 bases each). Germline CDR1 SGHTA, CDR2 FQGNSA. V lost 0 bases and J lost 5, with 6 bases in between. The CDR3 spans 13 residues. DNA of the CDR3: TGTGCCAGCAGCTTAGCTGGGGGAGATACGCAGTATTTT. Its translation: CASSLAGGDTQYF. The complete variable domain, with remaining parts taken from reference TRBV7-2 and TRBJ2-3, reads GAGVSQSPSNKVTEKGKDVELRCDPISGHTALYWYRQSLGQGLEFLIYFQGNSAPDKSGLPSDRFSAERTGGSVSTLTIQRTQQEDSAVYLCASSLAGGDTQYFGPGTRLTVL.

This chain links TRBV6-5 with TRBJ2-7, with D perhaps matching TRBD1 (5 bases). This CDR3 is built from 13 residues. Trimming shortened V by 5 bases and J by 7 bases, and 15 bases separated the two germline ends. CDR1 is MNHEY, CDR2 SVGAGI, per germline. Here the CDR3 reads CASSRQSQLEQYF. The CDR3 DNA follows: TGTGCCAGCAGTAGACAGTCTCAGTTGGAGCAGTACTTC.

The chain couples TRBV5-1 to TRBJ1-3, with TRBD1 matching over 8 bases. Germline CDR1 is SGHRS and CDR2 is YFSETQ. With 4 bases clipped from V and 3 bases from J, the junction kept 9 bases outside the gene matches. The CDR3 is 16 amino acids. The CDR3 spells CASSLQGQGSGNTIYF. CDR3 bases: TGCGCCAGCAGCCTCCAAGGACAGGGAAGTGGAAACACCATATATTTT.

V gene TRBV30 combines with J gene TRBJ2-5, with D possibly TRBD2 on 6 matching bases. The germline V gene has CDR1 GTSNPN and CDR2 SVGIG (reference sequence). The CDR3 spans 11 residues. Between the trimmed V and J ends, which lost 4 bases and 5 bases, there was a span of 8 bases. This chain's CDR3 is CAWNAGETQYF. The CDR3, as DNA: TGTGCCTGGAATGCGGGGGAGACCCAGTACTTC.

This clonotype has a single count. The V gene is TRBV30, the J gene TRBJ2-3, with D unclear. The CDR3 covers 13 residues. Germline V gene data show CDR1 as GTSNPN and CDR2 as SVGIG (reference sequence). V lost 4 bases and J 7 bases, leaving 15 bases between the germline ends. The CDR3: CAWTVHYRHTQYF. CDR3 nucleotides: TGTGCCTGGACGGTACATTACCGACATACGCAGTATTTT.

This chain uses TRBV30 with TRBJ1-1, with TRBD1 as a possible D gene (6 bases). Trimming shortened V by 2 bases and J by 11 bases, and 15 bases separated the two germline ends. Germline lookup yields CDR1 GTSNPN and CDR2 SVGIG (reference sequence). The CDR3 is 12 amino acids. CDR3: CAWSPTGSGAFF. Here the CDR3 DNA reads TGTGCCTGGAGTCCCACAGGGTCGGGGGCTTTCTTT.

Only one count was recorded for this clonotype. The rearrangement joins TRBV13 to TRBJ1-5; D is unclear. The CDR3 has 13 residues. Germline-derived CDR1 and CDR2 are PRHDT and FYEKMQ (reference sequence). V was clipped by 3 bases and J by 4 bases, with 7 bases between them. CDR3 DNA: TGTGCCAGCAGCTTGGATCATAATCAGCCCCAGCATTTT. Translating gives CASSLDHNQPQHF.